The 13 T cell receptor beta chains given below trace back to one sample, sequenced in a study of T cell responses to AZD1222 COVID-19 vaccine. TCRdb's copy holds only in-frame clones and misses some; the assay was immunoSEQ multiplex PCR. The top ten clones hold roughly 8.4% of a sample with under 30,000 clones, about 92% of them seen once. Sample: peripheral blood, taken 28 days after the second AZD1222 dose. The origin of the receptors is an adult who received the AZD1222 COVID-19 vaccine.

CDR3 DNA: TGTGCCAGCAGCTTAGGGCGCTCTGGAAACACCATATATTTT. Protein sequence: CASSLGRSGNTIYF. The V call is TRBV7-2, the J call TRBJ1-3; no clear D gene. The germline gives CDR1 SGHTA, CDR2 FQGNSA. V lost 1 base, J lost 0 bases, and 4 bases lay in between. The CDR3 runs 14 residues. The whole variable domain, remainder taken from reference TRBV7-2 and TRBJ1-3, is GAGVSQSPSNKVTEKGKDVELRCDPISGHTALYWYRQSLGQGLEFLIYFQGNSAPDKSGLPSDRFSAERTGGSVSTLTIQRTQQEDSAVYLCASSLGRSGNTIYFGEGSWLTVV.

V and J are TRBV19 and TRBJ1-2; D remains unclear. Trimming removed 3 bases at V and 11 bases at J, with 16 bases between. This CDR3 has 13 residues. Germline V gene lookup returns CDR1 LNHDA and CDR2 SQIVND (reference sequence). The CDR3 DNA sequence: TGTGCCAGTAGTATCCCTACGTCCAGGTGGTACACCTTC. Protein product: CASSIPTSRWYTF.

CDR3: CASSRDRDEAFF. The CDR3 nucleotides are TGTGCCAGCAGCCGAGACAGGGATGAAGCTTTCTTT. The chain recombines TRBV5-5 with TRBJ1-1; 7 positions match TRBD1. The CDR3 extends over 12 amino acids. Germline CDR1 is SGHKS and CDR2 is YYEKEE (reference sequence). The V and J ends lost 4 bases and 7 bases, in that order; junction bases with no gene match: 4.

CDR3 DNA sequence: TGTGCCAGCAGCATAAGACGGAAAGACTTGAACACTGAAGCTTTCTTT. Translating gives CASSIRRKDLNTEAFF. The V and J genes are TRBV5-4 and TRBJ1-1; D remains ambiguous. V was clipped by 4 bases and J by 0 bases, with 16 bases between them. Looked up from germline, CDR1 is SGHNT and CDR2 is YYREEE (reference sequence). CDR3 length equals 16 residues.

CDR3 residues: CASSLGEGGFYEQYF. The DNA for the CDR3 is TGTGCCAGCAGCTTGGGGGAGGGAGGGTTTTACGAGCAGTACTTC. The chain combines TRBV7-2 with TRBJ2-7, with 7 bases identical to TRBD2. Germline CDR1 reads SGHTA; CDR2 reads FQGNSA. The CDR3 loop spans 15 amino acids. V was clipped by 3 bases and J by 4 bases; unmatched bases: 9.

This sequence joins TRBV11-2 and TRBJ1-2; D remains ambiguous. CDR1 is SGHAT and CDR2 is FQNNGV in the germline V gene. V lost 1 base and J lost 2, with 5 bases in between. The CDR3 consists of 13 residues. In nucleotides, the CDR3 is TGTGCCAGCAGCTTAGCGGGGAACTATGGCTACACCTTC. It yields the protein CASSLAGNYGYTF.

The chain recombines TRBV5-1 with TRBJ1-3; 7 bases fit TRBD1. Germline assignment: CDR1 SGHRS and CDR2 YFSETQ. With V trimmed by 7 bases and J by 0 bases, 1 base remained unmatched. The CDR3 loop spans 13 amino acids. The chain's CDR3 is CASGQDSGNTIYF. The DNA for the CDR3 is TGCGCCAGCGGACAGGACTCTGGAAACACCATATATTTT.

In DNA, the CDR3 is TGCGCCAGCAGCTTGGATTTAGCGGGTACCACAGATACGCAGTATTTT. Amino acids: CASSLDLAGTTDTQYF. The chain is built from TRBV5-1 and TRBJ2-3; 7 bases match TRBD2. This CDR3 is 16 amino acids long. Germline-derived CDR1 and CDR2 are SGHRS and YFSETQ. V was clipped by 0 bases and J by 2 bases; unmatched bases: 6.

This chain connects TRBV7-7 to TRBJ2-2; the match to TRBD2 covers 7 bases. CDR3 length: 16 amino acids. Germline CDR1 and CDR2: SSHAT and FNYEAQ (reference sequence). The V segment lost 3 bases and the J segment 4 bases; nucleotides outside the gene matches: 8. The CDR3 nucleotides are TGTGCCAGCAGCTTGCTCGCGGGGGAAGGCACCGGGGAGCTGTTTTTT. Protein sequence: CASSLLAGEGTGELFF.

The V and J genes are TRBV4-1 and TRBJ1-2, with 8 bases aligning to TRBD1. With 1 base clipped from V and 3 bases from J, the junction kept 13 bases outside the gene matches. CDR1 and CDR2 (germline): MGHRA, YSYEKL. The CDR3 consists of 18 residues. The CDR3 sequence: CASSQGMGQVQVDYGYTF. In nucleotides, the CDR3 is TGCGCCAGCAGCCAAGGCATGGGACAGGTCCAGGTAGACTATGGCTACACCTTC.

The V call is TRBV5-3, the J call TRBJ1-4; a possible D gene is TRBD1 (6 bases). TRBV5-3 is flagged as an ORF with uncertain function. V lost 5 bases and J 6 bases, leaving 14 bases between the germline ends. This CDR3 spans 14 amino acids. CDR3 coding DNA: TGTGCCAGAAGTTTACAGGGAAGGGATGAAAAACTGTTTTTT. This sequence encodes CARSLQGRDEKLFF.

The chain is built from TRBV7-3 and TRBJ2-1, with D tentatively TRBD2 (6 bases). With 5 bases removed from V and 4 bases from J, the gap between germline ends came to 15 bases. The V gene's germline CDR1 is SGHTA and CDR2 FQGTGA. This CDR3 is 15 amino acids long. Here the CDR3 DNA reads TGTGCCAGCAGCCCCCGACTGGGGGGTTACAATGAGCAGTTCTTC. Residues: CASSPRLGGYNEQFF.

This clone was found once. V usage is TRBV28 and J usage is TRBJ1-4; 9 nucleotides match TRBD1. Germline CDR1 is MDHEN and CDR2 is SYDVKM. Trimming cost V 4 bases and J 8 bases; bases outside gene matches: 5. The CDR3 has 14 amino acids. The CDR3: CASSYRGRGEKLFF. CDR3 nucleotide sequence: TGTGCCAGCAGTTACAGGGGGCGCGGGGAAAAACTGTTTTTT.